The sequence of this TCR beta chain was determined in a study of shared clonotypes between healthy human individuals (dated by TCRdb to the early 2020s). In terms of the full investigation: The cohort included a few men and two women between 18 and 49 years of age. For each donor, CD4 naive and CD4 memory were each run on three plates, CD8 naive on two plates, and CD8 memory on one plate. Blood TCR repertoires of about 5 healthy adults were deeply sequenced to estimate repertoire size and the extent of clonotype sharing between individuals. Libraries were prepared and TCR repertoires were sequenced by different laboratories using diverse techniques, in order to increase sequencing depth and limit assay-specific biases. Leukapheresis yielded between about 0.94 and 8.9 billion PBMCs per donor. What the study reported, not specific to this receptor: About 5% of naive CD4, around 4% of naive CD8, about 2.4% of memory CD4, and about 0.4% of memory CD8 clonotypes were shared across four donors. Even with the large sequencing depth, rarefaction of the sorted-subset datasets indicated that sequencing was incomplete. Naive subsets generally had larger estimated clonotype richness than memory subsets. Clonotypes shared by all four sorted-subset donors showed higher generation probabilities than non-shared clonotypes. Pairwise subsampling led to the expectation that sequencing depth would affect the degree of clonotype sharing among donors. Because the study included a small number of donors, the genetic and exposure-history diversity represented was limited. Sampling was limited to blood, and TCR repertoires in tissue likely differ from TCR repertoires in blood.

TCR CDR3 regions were amplified from genomic DNA by multiplex PCR using the deep immunoSEQ assay. Genomic DNA extracted from each cell subset was distributed evenly over all wells of several immunoSEQ 96-well plates, and each plate served as one replicate. For sorted subsets, approximately 200 ng of genomic DNA, equivalent to 30,000 or so T cell genomes, went into each replicate PCR. Purified libraries were measured with a Qubit 3.0 fluorometer, size-checked on a Bioanalyzer 2100, and measured again with the KAPA Library Quantification kit. Every immunoSEQ 96-well plate was sequenced on a dedicated single-read 150-cycle Illumina NextSeq 550 flow cell. On the study's bioinformatics: The immunoSEQ output contained only junctional sequences without quality scores, so filtering could not match that applied to full-length reads. To assign V/J genes and CDR3, sequences were annotated against IMGT germline references using PyIR, a Python wrapper for IgBLAST v1.9. Reads with weak V/J assignments (E-value above 1e-6), missing CDR3, stop codons, out-of-frame junctions, or ambiguous translated residues were removed. V3J clonotypes were defined as sequences sharing the same inferred V gene, J gene, and CDR3 amino acid sequence. Percentage overlap between repertoires was computed as shared unique clonotypes divided by the size of the smaller repertoire. Three approaches were used to assess repertoire richness: RTK rarefaction, the Chao1 estimator, and Recon v2.1 estimates of unobserved clonotypes. Generation probabilities were computed with OLGA for all TCRbeta clonotypes obtained by the gDNA method from several donors. This immuneACCESS table, as held by TCRdb, lists in-frame sequences with V and J called but not all clones. Of the missing ones, under half trace to an unresolved V gene in checked studies; the others have no known cause. The V and J calls and the clone size are those of that table, but D and trimming were determined from the DNA. The sample table holds about 2,200,000 clones, of which around 93% were seen once. The top ten clones comprise more than 1.5% of the sample.

For the CD8 naive samples, CD45RO-negative cells were positively selected for CCR7, yielding a CD45RA+CCR7+ population from which TemRA cells were excluded. The donors were healthy, HIV-negative adults with no recently reported acute infections or vaccinations. Only Caucasian adults living in Nashville, Tennessee, USA were represented among the donors. Blood was obtained by leukapheresis, after which PBMCs were separated by Ficoll-Histopaque density gradient centrifugation and cryopreserved in liquid nitrogen vapor phase. Purity and quantity of every magnetically sorted T cell population were checked by analytical flow cytometry. From each sorted fraction, genomic DNA was isolated and quantified by UV absorbance on a Nanodrop 2000c. Ends trimmed: V by 4 bases, J by 6 bases; bases unmatched to a gene: 6. The cysteine opens and the phenylalanine closes a CDR3 of 14 amino acids. Only the CDR3 part of the read is kept: 42 bases, read in frame from the first base. For CDR1 and CDR2, the germline V gene (reference sequence) lists SEHNR and FQNEAQ.

This clone has more than one count but fewer than ten. The specificity of this receptor is unknown. The input lacks base qualities; no much larger clone sits a single base away. The sequence is built from TRBV7-9 and TRBJ1-1, with 9 bases aligning to TRBD1. Sequenced material: naive CD8+ T cells from PBMCs. This specimen's cell subset or site label, per the study, means: CD45RA+CCR7+. The clonotype originates from a man between 18 and 35 years old in good health. Some clones in this sample may be carry-over from other donors' samples. CDR3 loop: CASSYSGTGSEAFF. The bases are TGTGCCAGCAGCTATTCTGGGACAGGGTCTGAAGCTTTCTTT.